This TCR beta chain was observed in a study of T-cell memory formation after mild COVID-19. Background on the study: There were largely donor-specific TCR clusters.

Study-wide points: The appearance of some responding clones in pre-infection memory suggested that cross-reactive memory joined. Clones shrinking from day 15 to 85 showed even CD4/CD8 mixes; later expanders tilted CD4+.

This clonotype was counted ten times or more. The antigen is not known. Barcoded TCR alpha and TCR beta cDNA libraries with UMIs came from 5'RACE using constant-segment primers. TCRdb re-analysed the 5' RACE reads in MiXCR, keeping a single row per CDR3 protein. This sample has about 120,000 distinct CDR3 sequences, with 20% to 25% found just once. The material sequenced was PBMCs or a T cell subset sorted from them (not recorded which). This clonotype was sampled from a young man who had mild COVID-19 (a few samples of this study predate the infection). Cell type and time point are not known.

The CDR3 coding sequence is TGTGCCAGCAGTTGGGGGGATGGCTATGGCTACACCTTC. Its protein product is CASSWGDGYGYTF. The genes are TRBV12-3 or TRBV12-4 and TRBJ1-2; maybe TRBD1 (5 bases). Trimming cost V 4 bases and J 4 bases, with 10 bases left between them. This CDR3 is 13 amino acids long.